A selection of T cell receptor beta chains follows, all from one sample in a study of blood T cell repertoires in COVID-19. Sequencing used immunoSEQ multiplex PCR; TCRdb keeps in-frame clones, though not all of them. The sample shows about 140,000 clones, around 83% of them seen only once. The sample was peripheral blood. The receptors stem from a woman of 80 years or more with acute or convalescent COVID-19. Each CDR3 is given with its conserved first and last residue. A row's size may be missing; if present it is once, few, many or a size class.

cdr3_aa j_call clone_size v_call
CASSTRGGGSNQPQHF TRBJ1-5 . TRBV5-6
CASSGGGLGEKLFF TRBJ1-4 . TRBV2
CSASRGQTLYEQYF TRBJ2-7 . TRBV20-1
CASRPKASGVYEQYF TRBJ2-7 once TRBV5-4
CASSPLAGVSYNEQFF TRBJ2-1 . TRBV11-3
CASSPRHAGNTGELFF TRBJ2-2 . TRBV9
CASSLVYQPQHF TRBJ1-5 . TRBV5-8
CASSRRGGYEQYF TRBJ2-7 once TRBV12-3/TRBV12-4
CASSEQAFRQPQHF TRBJ1-5 . TRBV6-1
CASSEPFYLYEQYF TRBJ2-7 . TRBV2
CASSLTQGAGAKNIQYF TRBJ2-4 medium-sized TRBV5-4
CASSPIDSNSPLHF TRBJ1-6 . TRBV27
CASSPLAGGNEQFF TRBJ2-1 once TRBV4-2
CSVAGNRGNEAFF TRBJ1-1 . TRBV29-1
CASSFRTSGGVHNEQFF TRBJ2-1 . TRBV7-8
CASSLWQDEKLFF TRBJ1-4 few TRBV28
CASSPRGVRVYGYTF TRBJ1-2 . TRBV5-6
CASSPEGLAFYNEQFF TRBJ2-1 . TRBV5-1
CASSPRTSGYNEQFF TRBJ2-1 . TRBV11-3
CASLEGPNTEAFF TRBJ1-1 . TRBV19
CASSIADRGLGGTEAFF TRBJ1-1 . TRBV19
CASSELVGAYSNQPQHF TRBJ1-5 few TRBV6-1
CASSSGLAASYEQYF TRBJ2-7 . TRBV5-1
CASSSPGHPNTEAFF TRBJ1-1 few TRBV5-1
CASSPKLAGVSVNGRNEQFF TRBJ2-1 . TRBV7-8
CASGVGVGQVGNQPQHF TRBJ1-5 . TRBV7-9